This record concerns one T cell receptor (beta chain) sequence. This sample is part of a study of cytomegalovirus exposure and HLA in healthy donors. Sequenced by immunoSEQ multiplex PCR; TCRdb stores in-frame clones only, minus some. Of 70,000 to 80,000 clones listed, approximately 93% are singletons. V shed 6 bases, J shed 7 bases, and the junction held 15 bases outside the gene matches. The germline V gene has CDR1 MNHEY and CDR2 SMNVEV (reference sequence). There are 17 residues in the CDR3. The clonotype originates from a woman aged 18 to 35 in good health and CMV-seropositive. The sequenced sample was PBMCs. The chain recombines TRBV27 with TRBJ2-1; the match to TRBD2 covers 10 bases. CDR3 in amino acids: CASRPISLAGVMNEQFF. In DNA, the CDR3 is TGTGCCAGCAGACCCATCTCGCTAGCGGGAGTTATGAATGAGCAGTTCTTC.